One sample yielded the 2 T cell receptor beta chains listed below, sequenced in a study of tumor and adjacent non-tumor tissue in lung cancer. Three rounds of nested PCR, following a modified ARM-PCR protocol, produced the TCRbeta library. Each CDR3 protein gets one entry after TCRdb re-called the multiplex PCR reads with MiXCR. The sample lists some 99,000 distinct CDR3 sequences; 75% were seen once. RNA was extracted from bulk tissue without any cell sorting. Sequencing was done on a sample of lung tumor tissue. The receptors derive from a woman in her sixties with non-small cell lung cancer.

V usage is TRBV6-6 and J usage is TRBJ2-7, with D possibly being TRBD1 (5 bases). Looked up from germline, CDR1 is MNHNY and CDR2 is SVGAGI (reference sequence). The CDR3 has 13 residues. V shed 8 bases and J shed 1 base, with 12 bases lying between them. CDR3 DNA sequence: TGTGCCAGCTCCAGGGATGTGTCCTACGAGCAGTACTTC. It specifies CASSRDVSYEQYF.

For this clonotype: The junction departs from the called germline gene at one end, perhaps through a read error. The chain links TRBV11-3 to TRBJ2-5; 7 nucleotides agree with TRBD2. Per germline, CDR1 SGHNT and CDR2 YENEEA. The CDR3 runs to 16 residues. For the CDR3, the DNA is TGTGGCAACAGCTTAAGGCCGGGCCCAGGGAGGGAGACCCAGTACTTT. Translating it yields CGNSLRPGPGRETQYF. The full variable domain, completed using reference TRBV11-3 and TRBJ2-5, is EAGVVQSPRYKIIEKKQPVAFWCNPISGHNTLYWYLQNLGQGPELLIRYENEEAVDDSQLPKDRFSAERLKGVDSTLKIQPAELGDSAVYLCGNSLRPGPGRETQYFGPGTRLLVL.